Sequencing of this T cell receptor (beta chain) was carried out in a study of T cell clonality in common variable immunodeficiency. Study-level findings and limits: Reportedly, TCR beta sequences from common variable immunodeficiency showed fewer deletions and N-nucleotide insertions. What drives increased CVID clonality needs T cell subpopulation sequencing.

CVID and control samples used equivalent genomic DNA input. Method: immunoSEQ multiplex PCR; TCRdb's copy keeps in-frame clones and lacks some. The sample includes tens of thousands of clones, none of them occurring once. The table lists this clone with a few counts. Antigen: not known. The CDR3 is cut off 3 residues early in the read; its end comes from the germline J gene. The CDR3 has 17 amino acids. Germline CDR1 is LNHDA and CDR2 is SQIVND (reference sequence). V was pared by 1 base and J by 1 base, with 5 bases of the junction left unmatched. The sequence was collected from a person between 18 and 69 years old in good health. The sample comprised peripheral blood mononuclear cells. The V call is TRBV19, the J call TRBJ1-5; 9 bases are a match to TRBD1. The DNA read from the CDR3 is TGTGCCAGTAGTATAGTATTCGGGACAGGGAGCAATCAGCCC. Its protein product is CASSIVFGTGSNQP. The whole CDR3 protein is CASSIVFGTGSNQPQHF.